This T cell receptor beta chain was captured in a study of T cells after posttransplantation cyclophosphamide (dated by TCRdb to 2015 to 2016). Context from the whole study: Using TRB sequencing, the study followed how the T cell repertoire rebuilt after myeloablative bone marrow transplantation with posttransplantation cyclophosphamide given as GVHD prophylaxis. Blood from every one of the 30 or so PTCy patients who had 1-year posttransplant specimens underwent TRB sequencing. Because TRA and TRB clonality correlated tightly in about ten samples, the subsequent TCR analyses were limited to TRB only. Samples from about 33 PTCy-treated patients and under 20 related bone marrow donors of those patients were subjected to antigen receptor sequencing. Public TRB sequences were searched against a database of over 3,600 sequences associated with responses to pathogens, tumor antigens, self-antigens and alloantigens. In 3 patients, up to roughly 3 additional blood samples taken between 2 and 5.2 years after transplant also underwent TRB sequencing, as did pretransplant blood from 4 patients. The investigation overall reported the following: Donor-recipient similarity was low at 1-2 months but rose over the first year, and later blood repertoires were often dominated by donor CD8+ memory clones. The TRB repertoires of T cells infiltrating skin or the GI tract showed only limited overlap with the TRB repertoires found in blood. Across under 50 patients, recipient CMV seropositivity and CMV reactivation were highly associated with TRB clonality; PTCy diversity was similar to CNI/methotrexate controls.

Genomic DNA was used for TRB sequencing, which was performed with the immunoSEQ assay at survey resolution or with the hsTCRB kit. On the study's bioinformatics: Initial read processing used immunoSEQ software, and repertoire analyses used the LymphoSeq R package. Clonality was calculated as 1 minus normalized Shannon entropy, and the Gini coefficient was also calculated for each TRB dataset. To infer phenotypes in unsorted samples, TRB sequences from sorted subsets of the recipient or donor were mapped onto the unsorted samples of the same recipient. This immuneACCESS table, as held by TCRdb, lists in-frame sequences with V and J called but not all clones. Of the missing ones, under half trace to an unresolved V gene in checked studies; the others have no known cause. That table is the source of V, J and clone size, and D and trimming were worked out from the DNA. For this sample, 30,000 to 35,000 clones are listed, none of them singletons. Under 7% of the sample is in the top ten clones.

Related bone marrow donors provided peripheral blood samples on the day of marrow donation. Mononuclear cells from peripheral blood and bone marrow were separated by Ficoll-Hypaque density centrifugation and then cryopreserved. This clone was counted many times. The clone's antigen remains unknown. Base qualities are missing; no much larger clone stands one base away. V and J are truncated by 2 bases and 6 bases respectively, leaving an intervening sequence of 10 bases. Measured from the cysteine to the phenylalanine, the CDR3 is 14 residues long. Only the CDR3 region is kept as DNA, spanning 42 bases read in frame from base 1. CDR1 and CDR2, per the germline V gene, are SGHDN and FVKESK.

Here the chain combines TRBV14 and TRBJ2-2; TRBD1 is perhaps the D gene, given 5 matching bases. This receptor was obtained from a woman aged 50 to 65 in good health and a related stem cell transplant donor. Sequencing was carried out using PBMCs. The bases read TGTGCCAGCAGCCAATCCGCCAGGGCCGGGGAGCTGTTTTTT. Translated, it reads CASSQSARAGELFF.